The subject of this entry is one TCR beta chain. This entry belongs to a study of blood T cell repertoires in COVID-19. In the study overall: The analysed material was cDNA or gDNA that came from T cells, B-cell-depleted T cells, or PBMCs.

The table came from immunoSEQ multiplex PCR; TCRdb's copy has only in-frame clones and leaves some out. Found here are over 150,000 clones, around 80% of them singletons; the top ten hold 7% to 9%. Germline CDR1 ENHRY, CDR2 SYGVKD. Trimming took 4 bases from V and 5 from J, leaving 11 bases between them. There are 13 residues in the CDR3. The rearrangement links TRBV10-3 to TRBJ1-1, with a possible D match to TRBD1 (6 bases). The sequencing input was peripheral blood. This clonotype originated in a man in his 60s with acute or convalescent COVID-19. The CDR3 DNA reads TGTGCCATCAGTGCAACAGGGTATACTGAAGCTTTCTTT. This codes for CAISATGYTEAFF.